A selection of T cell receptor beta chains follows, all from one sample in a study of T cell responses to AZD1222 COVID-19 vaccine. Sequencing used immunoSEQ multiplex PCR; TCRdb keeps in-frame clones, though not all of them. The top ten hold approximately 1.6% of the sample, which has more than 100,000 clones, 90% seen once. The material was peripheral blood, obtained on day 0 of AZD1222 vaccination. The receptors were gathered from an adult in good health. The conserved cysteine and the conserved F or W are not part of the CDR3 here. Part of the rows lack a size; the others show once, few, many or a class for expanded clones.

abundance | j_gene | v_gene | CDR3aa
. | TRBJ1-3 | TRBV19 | ASSIGGTGNTIY
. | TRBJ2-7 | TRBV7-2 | ASSLVRRGGSQY
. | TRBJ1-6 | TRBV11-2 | ASSLDRMFGSPLH
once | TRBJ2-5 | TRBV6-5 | ASSSGDRGQETQY
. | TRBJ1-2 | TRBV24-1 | ATSDLQGGGYT
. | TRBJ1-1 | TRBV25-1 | ASRDSSFTNTEAF
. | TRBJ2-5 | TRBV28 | ASSLQGLAGKETQY
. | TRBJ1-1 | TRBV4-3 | ASSQEGGGLRLLNTEAF
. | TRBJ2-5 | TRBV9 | ASSGGRETQY
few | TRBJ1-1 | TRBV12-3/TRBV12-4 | ASSPYQNAEAF
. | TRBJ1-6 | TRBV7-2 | ASSPGTGRGKSPLH
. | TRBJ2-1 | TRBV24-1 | ATSDFGQGMGNEQF
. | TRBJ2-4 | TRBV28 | ASSFGRLAGGPGIQY
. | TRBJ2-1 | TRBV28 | ASSRRVTGWNEQF
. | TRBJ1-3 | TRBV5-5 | ASSLTFSGNTIY
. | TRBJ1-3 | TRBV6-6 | ASSPNPATTSGNTIY
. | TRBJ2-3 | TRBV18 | ASSPSGSSNTQY
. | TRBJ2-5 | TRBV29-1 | SVEGETQY
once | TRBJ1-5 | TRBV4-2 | ASSQERAGNQPQH
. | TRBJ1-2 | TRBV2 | ASSSTGGRDGYT
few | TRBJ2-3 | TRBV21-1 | ASSKVKLASSDTQY
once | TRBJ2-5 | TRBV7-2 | ASSRTRETQY
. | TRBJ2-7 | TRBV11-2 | ASSLSDYEQY
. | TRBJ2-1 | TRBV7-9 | ASSSKGLAGVHEQF
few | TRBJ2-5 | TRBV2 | ASSVDRGRMMAQY
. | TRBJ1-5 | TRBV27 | ASSLMAIPGSQPQH
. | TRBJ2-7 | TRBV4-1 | ASSQESTGGYEQY
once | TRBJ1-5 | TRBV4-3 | ASSQDLMARQPQH
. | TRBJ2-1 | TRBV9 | ASRAGDLSSYNEQF
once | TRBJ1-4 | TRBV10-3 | AISPGSKNEKLF
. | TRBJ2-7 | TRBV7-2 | ASSSRASSYEQY
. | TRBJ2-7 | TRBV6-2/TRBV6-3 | ASSYRPIQEGLARIPYEQY
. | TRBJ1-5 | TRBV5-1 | ASSPSSGGINQPQH
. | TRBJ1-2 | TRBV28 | ASSLKGAGYT
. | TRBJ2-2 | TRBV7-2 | ASSLAMWRGRVNTGELF
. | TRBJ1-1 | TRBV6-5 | ASSTGPNTEAF
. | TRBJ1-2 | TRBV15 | ATAQDYYGYT